These T cell receptor beta chains were read from a single sample in a study of T cells in Graves' hyperthyroidism and ophthalmopathy. One entry per CDR3 protein, called by TCRdb with MiXCR from the multiplex PCR reads. The table lists about 360,000 distinct CDR3 sequences, less than 15% of them singletons. Sequencing input: blood. Source of these receptors: a woman aged 18-29 years with Graves' hyperthyroidism. The CDR3 runs from the conserved cysteine through the conserved F or W. D genes are given only for firm matches. Clone size appears in some rows only: once, few, many, or a class for an expanded clone.

TRBJ1-1 TRBV5-5 many . TGTGCCAGCAGCCGACAGGACACTGAAGCTTTCTTT CASSRQDTEAFF
TRBJ1-1 TRBV5-1 many . TGCGCCAGCAGCTGGACCCGCTCCCTTCATAACACTGAAGCTTTCTTT CASSWTRSLHNTEAFF
TRBJ2-7 TRBV28 few . TGTGCCAGCAGTTTAAGTCGCTCGGAGCAGTACTTC CASSLSRSEQYF
TRBJ2-3 TRBV19 . TRBD2 TGTGCCAGTAGTATTAGCGGGGGGGCCCCCGGAGATACGCAGTATTTT CASSISGGAPGDTQYF
TRBJ2-2 TRBV24-1 few . TGTGCCACCAGTGACCCCCTCTATCCCGGGGAGCTGTTTTTT CATSDPLYPGELFF
TRBJ1-4 TRBV18 . . TGTGCCAGCTCAGCAGCCTCTAATGAAAAACTGTTTTTT CASSAASNEKLFF
TRBJ1-2 TRBV27 many . TGTGCCAGCAGTTTTAAAGGCGGAGGAGGGTGGAACTATGGCTACACCTTC CASSFKGGGGWNYGYTF
TRBJ2-7 TRBV11-2 many TRBD2 TGTGCCAGCAGCTTCGGACTAGACCCGTCCTACGAGCAGTACTTC CASSFGLDPSYEQYF
TRBJ2-5 TRBV2 many . TGTGCCAGCAGTGTACGCCAGGAGACCCAGTACTTC CASSVRQETQYF
TRBJ1-2 TRBV7-9 many . TGTGCCAGCAGCCCAAGTTTCGGCTACACCTTC CASSPSFGYTF
TRBJ2-2 TRBV28 . . TGTGCCAGCCGATATCAGGACAGAGACACCGGGGAGCTGTTTTTT CASRYQDRDTGELFF
TRBJ1-5 TRBV2 many TRBD1 TGTGCCAGCACCCCAGGGGGCCAGAGCAATCAGCCCCAGCATTTT CASTPGGQSNQPQHF
TRBJ2-1 TRBV12-3/TRBV12-4 many . TGTGCCAGCAGTAGGGCTATATCCTACAATGAGCAGTTCTTC CASSRAISYNEQFF
TRBJ2-3 TRBV7-9 many . TGTGCCAGCAGCCCGGGACAGCTTGAAGGTTCCCGGGGGTTCAAATTCACAGATACGCAGTATTTT CASSPGQLEGSRGFKFTDTQYF
TRBJ2-2 TRBV6-1 few TRBD1 TGTGCCAGCACCCTGACAGGGTACTTCACCGGGGAGCTGTTTTTT CASTLTGYFTGELFF
TRBJ1-3 TRBV13 few TRBD1 TGTGCCAGCAGCTTAGTACAGGGGCTATACGGAAACACCATATATTTT CASSLVQGLYGNTIYF
TRBJ1-4 TRBV2 . . TGTGCCAGCAGTGAAGACAGGGCAAGACAAAAACTGTTTTTT CASSEDRARQKLFF
TRBJ2-3 TRBV6-1 many . TGTGCCAGCAGTCCCCGCGGCGGGGTCAGCACAGATACGCAGTATTTT CASSPRGGVSTDTQYF
TRBJ2-7 TRBV7-9 many TRBD1 TGTGCCAGCAGCTCGGACAGGGGGCGAATCTACGAGCAGTACTTC CASSSDRGRIYEQYF
TRBJ2-1 TRBV7-9 many TRBD2 TGTGCCAGCAGCAATAGCGGGGGGGAAGGGCTCAATGAGCAGTTCTTC CASSNSGGEGLNEQFF
TRBJ2-3 TRBV7-3 many TRBD2 TGTGCCAGCAGCCCAGCGGGGACGGGTCATGATACGCAGTATTTT CASSPAGTGHDTQYF
TRBJ2-1 TRBV20-1 few TRBD2 TGCAGTGCAAATCCTCTTAGCGGGAAAAGTACTTACAATGAGCAGTTCTTC CSANPLSGKSTYNEQFF
TRBJ2-3 TRBV5-1 many TRBD2 TGCGCCAGCAGCCCCGGACTAGCGGGAACTAGCACAGATACGCAGTATTTT CASSPGLAGTSTDTQYF
TRBJ2-1 TRBV5-1 . . TGCGCCAGCAGCCCTACCGACTACAATGAGCAGTTCTTC CASSPTDYNEQFF
TRBJ2-5 TRBV30 many TRBD2 TGTGCCTGGACACTAGCGGAGACCCAGTACTTC CAWTLAETQYF
TRBJ2-3 TRBV7-6 . . TGTGCCAGCAGCTTTCTACAGGGCCCCACAGATACGCAGTATTTT CASSFLQGPTDTQYF
TRBJ2-5 TRBV20-1 few TRBD2 TGCAGTGCCACTGGGACTAGCGGGAAGGAGACCCAGTACTTC CSATGTSGKETQYF
TRBJ2-3 TRBV5-1 many . TGCGCCAGCAGCTCCGCCCCTTACACAGATACGCAGTATTTT CASSSAPYTDTQYF
TRBJ2-7 TRBV13 . . TGTGCCAGCAGCCCAAGTCAAGGTTGGGACGAGCAGTACTTC CASSPSQGWDEQYF
TRBJ2-5 TRBV20-1 many TRBD2 TGCAGTGCTAGACTAGCGGGGGTGAGACAAGAGACCCAGTACTTC CSARLAGVRQETQYF
TRBJ2-3 TRBV5-5 many . TGTGCCAGCACCCGGACAGTGCCAGATACGCAGTATTTT CASTRTVPDTQYF
TRBJ1-5 TRBV2 few . TGTGCCAGCAGCTTGGGACCGACGACCTATCAGCCCCAGCATTTT CASSLGPTTYQPQHF
TRBJ2-1 TRBV29-1 many TRBD1 TGCAGCGTAGACCGACAGGGTAACAATGAGCAGTTCTTC CSVDRQGNNEQFF
TRBJ2-3 TRBV5-1 . TRBD2 TGCGCCAGCAGCCATATCCTAGCGGGAGGGTCGGGGGATACGCAGTATTTT CASSHILAGGSGDTQYF
TRBJ2-7 TRBV20-1 many . TGCAGGGCGATAGCGGCCGGGAATTACGAGCAGTACTTC CRAIAAGNYEQYF
TRBJ2-2 TRBV28 many . TGTGCCACCCGTCAGGGAGGGAACACCGGGGAGCTGTTTTTT CATRQGGNTGELFF
TRBJ1-4 TRBV12-3/TRBV12-4 many . TGTGCCAGCACCGAACGGGGGGGATCGCATGAAAAACTGTTTTTT CASTERGGSHEKLFF
TRBJ2-7 TRBV6-2/TRBV6-3 few . TGTGCCAGCAGTTATGGTCGTGGGATGGGGGAGCAGTACTTC CASSYGRGMGEQYF
TRBJ1-1 TRBV10-3 many . TGTGCCATCAGTGAGTCTCTGGGGAACACTGAAGCTTTCTTT CAISESLGNTEAFF
TRBJ2-1 TRBV20-1 many TRBD2 TGCAGTGCTAGAGACTCCCCTAGCGGGAGTTATGATGAGCAGTTCTTC CSARDSPSGSYDEQFF
TRBJ1-6 TRBV6-1 few . TGTGCCAGCAGATCCCCCGGCAGCCACTATAATTCACCCCTCCACTTT CASRSPGSHYNSPLHF
TRBJ2-7 TRBV10-3 many TRBD2 TGTGCCATCAGTGACCCGGGAGAAGCGGGGGGATACGAGCAGTACTTC CAISDPGEAGGYEQYF